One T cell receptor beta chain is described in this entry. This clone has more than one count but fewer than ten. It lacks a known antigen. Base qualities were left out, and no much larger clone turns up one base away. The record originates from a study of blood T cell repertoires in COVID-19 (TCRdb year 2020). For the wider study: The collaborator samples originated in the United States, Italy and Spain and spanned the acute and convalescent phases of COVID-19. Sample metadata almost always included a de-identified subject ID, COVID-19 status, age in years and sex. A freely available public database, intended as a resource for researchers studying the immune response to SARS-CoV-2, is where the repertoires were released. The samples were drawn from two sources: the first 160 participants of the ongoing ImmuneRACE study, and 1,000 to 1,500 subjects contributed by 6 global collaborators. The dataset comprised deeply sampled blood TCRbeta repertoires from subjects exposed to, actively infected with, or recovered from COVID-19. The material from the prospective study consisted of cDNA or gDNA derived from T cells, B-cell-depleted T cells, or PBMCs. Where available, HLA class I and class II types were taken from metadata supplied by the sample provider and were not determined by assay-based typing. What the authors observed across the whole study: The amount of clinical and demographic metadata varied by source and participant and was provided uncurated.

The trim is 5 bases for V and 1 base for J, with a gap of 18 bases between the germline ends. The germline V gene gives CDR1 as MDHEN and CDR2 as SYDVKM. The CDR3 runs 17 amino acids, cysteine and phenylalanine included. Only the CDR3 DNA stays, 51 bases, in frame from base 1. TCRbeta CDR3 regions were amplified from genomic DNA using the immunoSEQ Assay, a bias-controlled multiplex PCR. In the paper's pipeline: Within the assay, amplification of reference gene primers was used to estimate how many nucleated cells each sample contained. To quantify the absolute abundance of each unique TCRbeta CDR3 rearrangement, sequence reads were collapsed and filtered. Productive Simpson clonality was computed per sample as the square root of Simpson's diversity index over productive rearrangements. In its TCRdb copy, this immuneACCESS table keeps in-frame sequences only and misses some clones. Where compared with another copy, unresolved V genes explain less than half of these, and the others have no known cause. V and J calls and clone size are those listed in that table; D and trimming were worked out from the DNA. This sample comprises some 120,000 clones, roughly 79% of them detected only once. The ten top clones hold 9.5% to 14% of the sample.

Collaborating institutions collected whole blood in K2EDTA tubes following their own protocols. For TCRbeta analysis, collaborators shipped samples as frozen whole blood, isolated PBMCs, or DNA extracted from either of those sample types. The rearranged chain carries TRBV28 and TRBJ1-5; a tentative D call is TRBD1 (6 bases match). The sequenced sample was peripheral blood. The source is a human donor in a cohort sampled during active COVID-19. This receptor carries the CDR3 CASSPNLQGWSNQPQHF. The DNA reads TGTGCCAGCAGTCCAAATTTACAGGGTTGGAGCAATCAGCCCCAGCATTTT.